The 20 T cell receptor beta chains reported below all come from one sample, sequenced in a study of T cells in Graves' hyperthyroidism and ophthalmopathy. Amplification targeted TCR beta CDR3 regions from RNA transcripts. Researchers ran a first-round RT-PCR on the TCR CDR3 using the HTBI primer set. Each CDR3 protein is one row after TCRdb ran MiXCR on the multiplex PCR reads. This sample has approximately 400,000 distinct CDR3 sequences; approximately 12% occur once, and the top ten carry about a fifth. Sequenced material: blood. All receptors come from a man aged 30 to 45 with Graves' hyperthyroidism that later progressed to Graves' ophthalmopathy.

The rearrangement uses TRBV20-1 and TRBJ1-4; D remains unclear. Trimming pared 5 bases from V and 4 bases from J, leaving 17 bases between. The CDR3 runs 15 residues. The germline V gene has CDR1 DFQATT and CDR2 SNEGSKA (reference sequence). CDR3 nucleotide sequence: TGCAGTGCTCGCATACCCGGACCTCTTAATGAAAAACTGTTTTTT. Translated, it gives CSARIPGPLNEKLFF.

This CDR3 is CASSQDNGGGETQYF. The CDR3 bases are TGTGCCAGCAGCCAAGATAACGGGGGGGGGGAGACCCAGTACTTC. The J gene is TRBJ2-5, the V gene TRBV4-2, with 8 bases matching TRBD2. CDR3 length equals 15 residues. With 0 bases clipped from V and 5 bases from J, the junction kept 5 bases outside the gene matches. Germline assignment: CDR1 LGHNA and CDR2 YNFKEQ.

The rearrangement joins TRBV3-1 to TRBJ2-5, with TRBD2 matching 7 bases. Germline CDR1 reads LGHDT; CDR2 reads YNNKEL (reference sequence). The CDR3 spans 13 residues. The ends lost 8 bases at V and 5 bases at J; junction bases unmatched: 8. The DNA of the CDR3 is TGTGCCAGCGGGGGAGGGAGTTTGGAGACCCAGTACTTC. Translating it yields CASGGGSLETQYF.

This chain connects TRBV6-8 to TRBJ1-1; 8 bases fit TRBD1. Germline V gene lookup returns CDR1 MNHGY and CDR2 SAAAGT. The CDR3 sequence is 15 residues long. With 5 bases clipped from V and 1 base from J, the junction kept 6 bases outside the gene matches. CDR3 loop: CASSRTGLQNTEAFF. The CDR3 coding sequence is TGTGCCAGCAGTAGGACAGGGTTACAGAACACTGAAGCTTTCTTT.

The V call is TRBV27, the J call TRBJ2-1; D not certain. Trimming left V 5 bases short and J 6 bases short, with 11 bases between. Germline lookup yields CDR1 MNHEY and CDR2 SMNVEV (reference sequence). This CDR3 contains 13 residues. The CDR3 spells CASSGTGSNEQFF. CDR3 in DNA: TGTGCCAGCAGTGGTACCGGAAGCAATGAGCAGTTCTTC.

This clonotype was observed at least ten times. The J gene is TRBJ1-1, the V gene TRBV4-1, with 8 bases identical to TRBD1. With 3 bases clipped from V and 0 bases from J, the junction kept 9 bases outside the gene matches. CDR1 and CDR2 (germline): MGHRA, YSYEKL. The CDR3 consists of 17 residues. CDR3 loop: CASSHPPAGGLNTEAFF. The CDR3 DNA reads TGCGCCAGCAGCCATCCCCCAGCAGGGGGCTTGAACACTGAAGCTTTCTTT.

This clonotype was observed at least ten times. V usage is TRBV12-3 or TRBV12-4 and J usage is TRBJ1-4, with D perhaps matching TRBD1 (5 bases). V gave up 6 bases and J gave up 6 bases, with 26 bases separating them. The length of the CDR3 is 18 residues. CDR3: CASRRTPGGLLRDEKLFF. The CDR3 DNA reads TGTGCCAGCAGAAGGACACCAGGCGGGCTACTTAGGGATGAAAAACTGTTTTTT.

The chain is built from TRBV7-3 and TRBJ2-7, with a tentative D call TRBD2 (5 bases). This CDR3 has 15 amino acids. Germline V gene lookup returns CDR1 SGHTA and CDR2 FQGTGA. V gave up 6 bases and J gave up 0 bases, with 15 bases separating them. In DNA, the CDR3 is TGTGCCAGCAGTTACGGACTGGGAAGCTCCTACGAGCAGTACTTC. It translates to CASSYGLGSSYEQYF.

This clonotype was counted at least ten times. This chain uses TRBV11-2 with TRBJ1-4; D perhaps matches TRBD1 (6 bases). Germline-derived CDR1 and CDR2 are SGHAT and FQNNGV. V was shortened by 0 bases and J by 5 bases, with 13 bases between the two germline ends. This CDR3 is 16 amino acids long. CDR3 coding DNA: TGTGCCAGCAGCTTAGAAGGGGGAAATTTAAATGAAAAACTGTTTTTT. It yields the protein CASSLEGGNLNEKLFF. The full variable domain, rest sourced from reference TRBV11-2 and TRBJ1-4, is EAGVAQSPRYKIIEKRQSVAFWCNPISGHATLYWYQQILGQGPKLLIQFQNNGVVDDSQLPKDRFSAERLKGVDSTLKIQPAKLEDSAVYLCASSLEGGNLNEKLFFGSGTQLSVL.

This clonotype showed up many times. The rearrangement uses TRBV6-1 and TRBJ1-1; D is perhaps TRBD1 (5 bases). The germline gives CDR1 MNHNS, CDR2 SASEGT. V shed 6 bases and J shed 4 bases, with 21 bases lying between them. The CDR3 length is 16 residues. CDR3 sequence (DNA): TGTGCCAGCAGACAATATAGGGGCTTCGGCGCCACTGAAGCTTTCTTT. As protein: CASRQYRGFGATEAFF.

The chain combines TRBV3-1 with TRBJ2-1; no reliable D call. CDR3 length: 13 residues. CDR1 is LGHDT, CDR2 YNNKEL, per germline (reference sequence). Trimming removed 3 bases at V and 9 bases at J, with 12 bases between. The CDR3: CASSQQAVGEQFF. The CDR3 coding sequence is TGTGCCAGCAGCCAGCAGGCCGTTGGTGAGCAGTTCTTC.

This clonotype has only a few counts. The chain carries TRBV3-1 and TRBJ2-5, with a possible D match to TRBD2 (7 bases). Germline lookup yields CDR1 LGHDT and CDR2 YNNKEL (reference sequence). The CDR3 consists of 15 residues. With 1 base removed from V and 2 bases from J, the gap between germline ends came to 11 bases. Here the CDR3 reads CASSQGGGVQETQYF. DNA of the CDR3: TGTGCCAGCAGCCAAGGCGGGGGCGTTCAAGAGACCCAGTACTTC.

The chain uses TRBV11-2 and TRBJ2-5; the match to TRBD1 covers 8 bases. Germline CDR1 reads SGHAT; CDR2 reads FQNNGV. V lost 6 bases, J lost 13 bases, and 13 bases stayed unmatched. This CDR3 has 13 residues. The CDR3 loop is CASRTGQGAVVYF. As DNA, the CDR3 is TGTGCCAGCAGAACGGGGCAGGGGGCTGTGGTGTACTTC. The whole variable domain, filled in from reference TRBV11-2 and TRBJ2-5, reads EAGVAQSPRYKIIEKRQSVAFWCNPISGHATLYWYQQILGQGPKLLIQFQNNGVVDDSQLPKDRFSAERLKGVDSTLKIQPAKLEDSAVYLCASRTGQGAVVYFGPGTRLLVL.

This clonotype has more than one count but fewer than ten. The CDR3 sequence: CASSRPVGGPYGYTF. The CDR3 region has the DNA TGTGCCAGCAGCCGTCCTGTAGGGGGCCCCTATGGCTACACCTTC. This sequence joins TRBV14 and TRBJ1-2; 7 nucleotides agree with TRBD1. The CDR3 has 15 amino acids. The germline V gene has CDR1 SGHDN and CDR2 FVKESK. V was clipped by 4 bases and J by 4 bases; unmatched bases: 9. Together with reference TRBV14 and TRBJ1-2, the CDR3 gives the full variable domain: EAGVTQFPSHSVIEKGQTVTLRCDPISGHDNLYWYRRVMGKEIKFLLHFVKESKQDESGMPNNRFLAERTGGTYSTLKVQPAELEDSGVYFCASSRPVGGPYGYTFGSGTRLTVV.

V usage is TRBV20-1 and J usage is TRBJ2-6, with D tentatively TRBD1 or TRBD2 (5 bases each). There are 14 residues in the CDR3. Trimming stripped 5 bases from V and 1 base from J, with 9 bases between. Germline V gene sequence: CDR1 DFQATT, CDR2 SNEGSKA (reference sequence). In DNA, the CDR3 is TGCAGTGCTTTGGGGGAATCTGGGGCCAACGTCCTGACTTTC. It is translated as CSALGESGANVLTF.

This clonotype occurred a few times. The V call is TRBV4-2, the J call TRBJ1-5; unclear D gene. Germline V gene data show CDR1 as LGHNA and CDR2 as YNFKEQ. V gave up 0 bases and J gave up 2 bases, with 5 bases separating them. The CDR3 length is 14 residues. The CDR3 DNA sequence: TGTGCCAGCAGCCAAGAGTCGGGCAATCAGCCCCAGCATTTT. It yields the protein CASSQESGNQPQHF.

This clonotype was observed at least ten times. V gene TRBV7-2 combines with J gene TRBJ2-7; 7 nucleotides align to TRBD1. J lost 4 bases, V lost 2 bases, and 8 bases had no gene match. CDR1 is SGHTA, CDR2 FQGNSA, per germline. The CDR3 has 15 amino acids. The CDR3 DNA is TGTGCCAGCAGCTTAATAGGGGGCCTTGATTACGAGCAGTACTTC. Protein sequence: CASSLIGGLDYEQYF. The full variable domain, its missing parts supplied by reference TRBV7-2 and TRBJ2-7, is GAGVSQSPSNKVTEKGKDVELRCDPISGHTALYWYRQSLGQGLEFLIYFQGNSAPDKSGLPSDRFSAERTGGSVSTLTIQRTQQEDSAVYLCASSLIGGLDYEQYFGPGTRLTVT.

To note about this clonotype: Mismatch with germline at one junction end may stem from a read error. CDR3 bases: TGTGCCACCGCTGACGGGAGCTCCCACGAGCAGTACTTC. Translation gives CATADGSSHEQYF. V is TRBV19 and J is TRBJ2-7, with D possibly being TRBD2 (6 bases). Germline V CDR1 and CDR2: LNHDA, SQIVND (reference sequence). This CDR3 comprises 13 residues.

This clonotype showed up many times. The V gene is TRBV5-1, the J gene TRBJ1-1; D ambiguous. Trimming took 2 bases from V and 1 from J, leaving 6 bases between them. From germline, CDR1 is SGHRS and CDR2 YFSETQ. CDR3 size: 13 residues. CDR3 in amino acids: CASSFVGNTEAFF. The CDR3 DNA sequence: TGCGCCAGCAGCTTCGTGGGGAACACTGAAGCTTTCTTT.

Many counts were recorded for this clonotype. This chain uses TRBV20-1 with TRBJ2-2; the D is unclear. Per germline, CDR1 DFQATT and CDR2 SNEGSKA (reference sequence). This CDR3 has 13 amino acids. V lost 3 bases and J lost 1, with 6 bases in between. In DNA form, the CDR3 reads TGCAGTGCTAGCTACAGGAACACCGGGGAGCTGTTTTTT. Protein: CSASYRNTGELFF.